This section outlines one T cell receptor beta chain sequence together with its context. The data stem from a study of blood T cell repertoires in COVID-19. Overall study: The United States, Italy and Spain were the sources of the acute and convalescent COVID-19 samples. Sources were T cells, B-cell-depleted T cells, or PBMCs; the material itself was cDNA or gDNA.

In the original workflow: Amplifying reference gene primers gave estimates of nucleated cell counts. The data were produced by immunoSEQ multiplex PCR, yet TCRdb's version contains in-frame clones alone and is incomplete. V and J calls and clone size come straight from that table; D and trimming were deduced from the DNA. Here the sample spans approximately 250,000 clones, around nine tenths being singletons. CDR1 is SGHNT and CDR2 is YENEEA in the germline V gene. The CDR3 is 16 amino acids. Trimming removed 0 bases at V and 4 bases at J, with 15 bases between. The TCR comes from a man aged 35-49 years with active or convalescent COVID-19. This chain uses TRBV11-3 with TRBJ2-5, with a tentative D call TRBD1 (5 bases). Input material: peripheral blood. CDR3 in amino acids: CASSLDGAGRRETQYF. In DNA form, the CDR3 reads TGTGCCAGCAGCTTAGATGGGGCAGGTCGGCGAGAGACCCAGTACTTC.